This entry lists 29 T cell receptor beta chains sequenced from one sample in a study of blood T cell repertoires in COVID-19. TCRdb's table, derived via immunoSEQ multiplex PCR, lists solely in-frame clones and lacks some. The profile covers 35,000 to 45,000 clones, with approximately 85% appearing a single time and over 9% taken by the ten largest. Material for sequencing was peripheral blood. The receptor source for this set is a human donor in a cohort sampled during active COVID-19.

Only a few counts were recorded for this clone. J is TRBJ1-6 and V is TRBV5-1; TRBD1 is a possible D gene (6 bases). V was cut by 4 bases and J by 6 bases, with 17 bases left in between. This CDR3 comprises 16 residues. From germline, CDR1 is SGHRS and CDR2 YFSETQ. CDR3 sequence: CASSPLGAGPNSPLHF. The CDR3 region has the DNA TGCGCCAGCAGCCCATTGGGGGCAGGGCCTAATTCACCCCTCCACTTT.

The rearrangement uses TRBV5-1 and TRBJ1-2; D unclear. In germline, CDR1 is SGHRS, CDR2 YFSETQ. CDR3 size: 12 residues. Between the trimmed V and J ends, which lost 0 bases and 6 bases, there was a span of 6 bases. The CDR3 nucleotides read TGCGCCAGCAGCTTGGACGGGGATGGCTACACCTTC. Translating gives CASSLDGDGYTF.

V gene TRBV9 combines with J gene TRBJ2-2; TRBD2 matches 8 bases. V lost 6 bases, J lost 3 bases, and 13 bases stayed unmatched. The germline V gene has CDR1 SGDLS and CDR2 YYNGEE. The CDR3 consists of 17 residues. The CDR3 nucleotides read TGTGCCAGCAACCCCAGGGGACGGGGGGGGCACACCGGGGAGCTGTTTTTT. It specifies CASNPRGRGGHTGELFF.

V is TRBV6-6 and J is TRBJ2-3; 8 nucleotides line up with TRBD1. Trimming cost V 6 bases and J 8 bases; bases outside gene matches: 10. The CDR3 has 14 residues. CDR1 and CDR2 (germline): MNHNY, SVGAGI (reference sequence). CDR3 sequence: CASSPSTGGPTQYF. The CDR3 bases are TGTGCCAGCAGCCCCTCCACAGGGGGGCCTACGCAGTATTTT.

This chain joins TRBV19 and TRBJ1-6; a possible D gene is TRBD1 (5 bases). The CDR3 consists of 14 residues. V was cut by 3 bases and J by 10 bases, with 13 bases left in between. CDR1 is LNHDA and CDR2 is SQIVND in the germline V gene (reference sequence). The CDR3 DNA follows: TGTGCCAGTAGTATTAGCGGGGCCCAGTCACCCCTCCACTTT. It specifies CASSISGAQSPLHF.

A remark on this clone: Different DNA sequences within this sample yield the same CDR3. The chain links TRBV15 to TRBJ1-1; D gene unclear. The CDR3 totals 14 residues. Germline lookup yields CDR1 LNHNV and CDR2 YYDKDF (reference sequence). The V end was cut by 1 base, the J end by 0 bases, with 6 bases between. CDR3 in DNA: TGTGCCACCAGCAGAGGGGGAGTGAACACTGAAGCTTTCTTT. Translated: CATSRGGVNTEAFF.

The chain has TRBV4-3 and TRBJ1-3, with D possibly matching TRBD1 (5 bases). The CDR3 runs to 14 residues. Germline loops: CDR1 LGHNA, CDR2 YSLEER. V dropped 3 bases and J dropped 4 bases, with 10 bases sitting between them. This CDR3 is CASSQDPGGNTIYF. CDR3 in DNA: TGCGCCAGCAGCCAGGACCCAGGGGGAAACACCATATATTTT.

This clone has just a few counts. The chain uses TRBV6-5 and TRBJ2-2; 8 bases agree with TRBD1. V gave up 5 bases and J gave up 0 bases; unmatched junction bases: 2. Germline CDR1 is MNHEY and CDR2 is SVGAGI. The CDR3 has 15 amino acids. The CDR3 protein is CASSPGQANTGELFF. The CDR3 coding sequence is TGTGCCAGCAGTCCGGGACAGGCGAACACCGGGGAGCTGTTTTTT.

This chain joins TRBV7-2 and TRBJ2-5; 10 positions match TRBD2. Trimming at V came to 1 base and at J to 9 bases, leaving 14 bases not matched to a gene. The length of the CDR3 is 17 residues. CDR1 is SGHTA, CDR2 FQGNSA, per germline. The CDR3 here is CASSLEGPAGGARAQYF. The CDR3 region has the DNA TGTGCCAGCAGCTTAGAGGGTCCAGCGGGGGGGGCAAGGGCCCAGTACTTC.

The V call is TRBV2, the J call TRBJ2-7; D possibly corresponds to TRBD2 (7 bases). V dropped 0 bases and J dropped 3 bases, with 12 bases sitting between them. The length of the CDR3 is 15 residues. Per the germline V gene, CDR1 is SNHLY and CDR2 is FYNNEI. CDR3 amino acids: CASSEAGGGGYEQYF. CDR3 nucleotide sequence: TGTGCCAGCAGTGAAGCGGGGGGCGGGGGCTACGAGCAGTACTTC.

The CDR3: CASSPGGLAGHGDTQYF. The CDR3, as DNA: TGTGCCAGCAGCCCCGGGGGACTAGCGGGGCATGGAGATACGCAGTATTTT. V is TRBV11-3 and J is TRBJ2-3; TRBD2 matches at 13 bases. The V segment lost 5 bases and the J segment 5 bases; nucleotides outside the gene matches: 10. The CDR3 totals 17 residues. The V gene's germline CDR1 is SGHNT and CDR2 YENEEA. Complete variable domain (other parts from reference TRBV11-3 and TRBJ2-3): EAGVVQSPRYKIIEKKQPVAFWCNPISGHNTLYWYLQNLGQGPELLIRYENEEAVDDSQLPKDRFSAERLKGVDSTLKIQPAELGDSAVYLCASSPGGLAGHGDTQYFGPGTRLTVL.

The chain links TRBV7-2 to TRBJ1-2; 7 nucleotides line up with TRBD1. V gave up 1 base and J gave up 8 bases; unmatched junction bases: 13. The CDR3 is made up of 16 amino acids. The V gene's germline CDR1 is SGHTA and CDR2 FQGNSA. The CDR3 here is CASSLVWDSPSNGYTF. The CDR3, as DNA: TGTGCCAGCAGCTTAGTGTGGGACAGTCCATCGAACGGCTACACCTTC. Variable domain in full (rest from reference TRBV7-2 and TRBJ1-2): GAGVSQSPSNKVTEKGKDVELRCDPISGHTALYWYRQSLGQGLEFLIYFQGNSAPDKSGLPSDRFSAERTGGSVSTLTIQRTQQEDSAVYLCASSLVWDSPSNGYTFGSGTRLTVV.

This clone has just one count. The chain has TRBV12-5 and TRBJ2-1, with D perhaps matching TRBD2 (6 bases). Germline values: CDR1 LGHNT, CDR2 FRNRAP. The CDR3 is made up of 16 amino acids. Trimming shortened V by 0 bases and J by 9 bases, and 18 bases separated the two germline ends. The CDR3 loop reads CASGLVLGRAAGEQFF. The CDR3 region has the DNA TGTGCTAGTGGTTTGGTACTAGGCAGGGCAGCGGGTGAGCAGTTCTTC.

In its sample, this clone was seen a few times. CDR3 sequence reads: CASREGLPADTQYF. In DNA form, the CDR3 reads TGTGCCAGCAGGGAGGGACTCCCTGCAGATACGCAGTATTTT. The chain has TRBV2 and TRBJ2-3; tentative D call: TRBD2 (6 bases). The CDR3 extends over 14 amino acids. Germline lookup yields CDR1 SNHLY and CDR2 FYNNEI. V was cut by 6 bases and J by 4 bases, with 14 bases left in between.

The chain has TRBV5-4 and TRBJ2-7; TRBD2 matches 16 bases. Germline values: CDR1 SGHNT, CDR2 YYREEE (reference sequence). The junction had 3 bases not matched to a gene; V was cut back by 4 bases and J by 2 bases. CDR3 length: 16 amino acids. Here the CDR3 reads CASSPGTSGGAYEQYF. Here the CDR3 DNA reads TGTGCCAGCAGCCCGGGGACTAGCGGGGGGGCCTACGAGCAGTACTTC.

The chain employs TRBV11-3 and TRBJ1-6, with 8 bases fitting TRBD1. The CDR3 extends over 16 amino acids. The germline gives CDR1 SGHNT, CDR2 YENEEA. Unmatched junction bases numbered 8, after V lost 5 bases and J lost 5 bases. DNA for the CDR3: TGTGCCAGCAGCCAAACAGGGGGAGGAGATAATTCACCCCTCCACTTT. Residues: CASSQTGGGDNSPLHF.

V and J are TRBV7-2 and TRBJ2-2, with D hard to call. Trimming shortened V by 1 base and J by 2 bases, and 5 bases separated the two germline ends. The germline V gene encodes CDR1 SGHTA and CDR2 FQGNSA. There are 14 residues in the CDR3. The CDR3 reads CASSLVENTGELFF. The CDR3 bases are TGTGCCAGCAGCTTAGTAGAAAACACCGGGGAGCTGTTTTTT.

The chain links TRBV4-3 to TRBJ1-2; D gene uncertain. V gave up 1 base and J gave up 4 bases, with 7 bases separating them. This CDR3 contains 13 residues. The germline V gene encodes CDR1 LGHNA and CDR2 YSLEER. Here the CDR3 reads CASSQAPGYGYTF. The CDR3 nucleotides are TGCGCCAGCAGCCAAGCACCGGGCTATGGCTACACCTTC.

The rearrangement links TRBV5-8 to TRBJ1-3; 7 bases match TRBD1. This CDR3 spans 17 amino acids. J lost 0 bases, V lost 4 bases, and 10 bases had no gene match. CDR1 and CDR2 from the germline V gene are SGHTS and YDEGEE. The CDR3 sequence is CASSDPTGDTSGNTIYF. The CDR3, as DNA: TGTGCCAGCAGCGACCCAACAGGGGACACCTCTGGAAACACCATATATTTT.

The chain joins TRBV18 to TRBJ2-7; the D is unclear. The CDR3 has 15 amino acids. V was cut by 1 base and J by 0 bases, with 10 bases left in between. The V gene's germline CDR1 is KGHSH and CDR2 LQKENI. The DNA for the CDR3 is TGTGCCAGCTCACCACGGAGTCTGGGCTCCTACGAGCAGTACTTC. Translating it yields CASSPRSLGSYEQYF.

J is TRBJ2-1 and V is TRBV5-1, with D unresolved. Germline V lookup: CDR1 SGHRS, CDR2 YFSETQ. The CDR3 length is 14 residues. The germline V and J ends were trimmed by 5 bases and 7 bases, with 16 bases remaining between them. The CDR3 DNA reads as TGCGCCAGCAGAATCTTCCCGCAAGCGAATGAGCAGTTCTTC. Its protein product is CASRIFPQANEQFF.

The J gene is TRBJ2-3, the V gene TRBV28; possible D gene TRBD2, 6 bases. V lost 4 bases, J lost 2 bases, and 10 bases lay in between. Germline V gene lookup returns CDR1 MDHEN and CDR2 SYDVKM. The CDR3 is made up of 14 amino acids. CDR3 sequence (DNA): TGTGCCAGCAGTTCCGGGACTCACACAGATACGCAGTATTTT. Translation: CASSSGTHTDTQYF.

The genes are TRBV21-1 and TRBJ1-6. TRBV21-1 is designated a pseudogene. CDR3 size: 18 residues. The CDR3 sequence is CASSKGRASISYNSPLHF. CDR3 nucleotide sequence: TGTGCCAGCAGCAAGGGGAGGGCCTCCATCTCCTATAATTCACCCCTCCACTTT.

This sequence joins TRBV11-3 and TRBJ2-2, with a tentative D call TRBD1 (7 bases). There are 15 residues in the CDR3. Germline V gene data show CDR1 as SGHNT and CDR2 as YENEEA. The germline V and J ends were trimmed by 0 bases and 8 bases, with 13 bases remaining between them. For the CDR3, the DNA is TGTGCCAGCAGCTTAGATGGCAGGGGGGCGGGGGAGCTGTTTTTT. Protein: CASSLDGRGAGELFF. The variable domain in full, completed from reference TRBV11-3 and TRBJ2-2, reads EAGVVQSPRYKIIEKKQPVAFWCNPISGHNTLYWYLQNLGQGPELLIRYENEEAVDDSQLPKDRFSAERLKGVDSTLKIQPAELGDSAVYLCASSLDGRGAGELFFGEGSRLTVL.

This chain links TRBV14 with TRBJ1-2; 7 bases agree with TRBD1. The V and J ends lost 1 base and 7 bases, in that order; junction bases with no gene match: 9. The germline gives CDR1 SGHDN, CDR2 FVKESK. The CDR3 runs 15 residues. The CDR3 nucleotides read TGTGCCAGCAGCCAAGGGTACAGGGGACGGGCTGGCTACACCTTC. As protein: CASSQGYRGRAGYTF.

V is TRBV7-9 and J is TRBJ2-7; tentatively, D is TRBD1 (6 bases). The V and J ends lost 5 bases and 4 bases respectively, with 15 bases between them. Germline CDR1 and CDR2: SEHNR and FQNEAQ (reference sequence). This CDR3 region has 14 residues. The CDR3 DNA sequence: TGTGCCAGCAGCGGACAGACTCCACCTTACGAGCAGTACTTC. This codes for CASSGQTPPYEQYF.

V and J are TRBV18 and TRBJ2-1, with 8 bases that match TRBD2. Germline V lookup: CDR1 KGHSH, CDR2 LQKENI. The CDR3 contains 19 residues. Trimming cost V 1 base and J 5 bases; bases outside gene matches: 16. The CDR3 nucleotides are TGTGCCAGCTCACCACAGGGGAAGGTAGCGGGGCTGGAGGACAATGAGCAGTTCTTC. It is translated as CASSPQGKVAGLEDNEQFF.

V and J are TRBV4-2 and TRBJ1-1, with unresolved D. Germline V lookup: CDR1 LGHNA, CDR2 YNFKEQ. Trimming shortened V by 0 bases and J by 4 bases, and 12 bases separated the two germline ends. The CDR3 is 15 residues long. DNA of the CDR3: TGTGCCAGCAGCCAAGAGGTTTGGGCTCCCACTGAAGCTTTCTTT. This gives the protein CASSQEVWAPTEAFF.

The CDR3, as DNA: TGCGCCAGCAGAATGTCGACAGGGAGTTCCTACGAGCAGTACTTC. Its protein product is CASRMSTGSSYEQYF. The rearrangement joins TRBV5-1 to TRBJ2-7; 7 positions agree with TRBD1. The V gene's germline CDR1 is SGHRS and CDR2 YFSETQ. CDR3 length: 15 amino acids. The trim removed 5 bases at V and 1 base at J, leaving 9 bases unmatched.